This T cell receptor beta chain was sequenced in a study of human T cells and chemical hapten exposure. Sample time point: pre-sensitization, week 0. The treatment here: therapeutic diphenylcyclopropenone sensitization with weekly scalp DPC. CDR3 size: 13 residues. Germline CDR1 reads GTSNPN; CDR2 reads SVGIG (reference sequence). Trimming left V 6 bases short and J 6 bases short, with 15 bases between. TCRdb reprocessed the RACE reads via MiXCR and lists one record per CDR3 protein. The table records around 260,000 distinct CDR3 sequences, more than 6.5% of them present only once. This clonotype was sampled from a middle-aged woman with alopecia areata. Some clones in this sample may be carry-over from other donors' samples. Sequencing was performed on whole blood, taken in connection with sensitization to the hapten diphenylcyclopropenone (DPC). V gene TRBV30 combines with J gene TRBJ2-4; D gene uncertain. The CDR3: CACAPGSRNIQYF. The DNA of the CDR3 is TGTGCCTGTGCTCCGGGTTCACGAAACATTCAGTACTTC.